Listed below are T cell receptor beta chains from one sample, sequenced in a study of blood T cell repertoires in COVID-19. The data were produced by immunoSEQ multiplex PCR, yet TCRdb's version contains in-frame clones alone and is incomplete. The data show about 80,000 clones, with 60% to 85% seen just once and roughly 15% held by the top ten. The sequenced material came from peripheral blood. These receptors were obtained from a human donor in a cohort sampled during active COVID-19. Each CDR3 is given with its conserved first and last residue. Each record gives: clone size, J gene, V gene, D gene, CDR3 DNA, CDR3 protein. The D gene is left open where the match is weak. Size is omitted from some rows. Given values are once, few, many or a class for expanded clones.

>.|TRBJ2-6|TRBV30|.
TGTGCCTGGATCAAGAGCTCTGGGGCCAACGTCCTGACTTTC
CAWIKSSGANVLTF
>few|TRBJ2-2|TRBV10-3|.
TGTGCCATCCAGGGATTCGCGAACACCGGGGAGCTGTTTTTT
CAIQGFANTGELFF
>.|TRBJ1-4|TRBV30|.
TGTGCCTGGAGTGTCGGGGGGCGGACGAATGAAAAACTGTTTTTT
CAWSVGGRTNEKLFF
>.|TRBJ1-5|TRBV10-2|.
TGCGCCAGCAGTGAGTCGTTAGGCAATCAGCCCCAGCATTTT
CASSESLGNQPQHF
>many|TRBJ2-2|TRBV11-2|TRBD1
TGTGCCAGCACCAACACAGGGGTATACACCGGGGAGCTGTTTTTT
CASTNTGVYTGELFF
>once|TRBJ2-2|TRBV4-3|.
TGCGCCAGCAGCCAGGGGGGGGCGGGAGTAACCGGGGAGCTGTTTTTT
CASSQGGAGVTGELFF
>few|TRBJ1-5|TRBV3-1/TRBV3-2|.
TGTGCCAGCAGCCAAGCGACTGGAAATCAGCCCCAGCATTTT
CASSQATGNQPQHF
>.|TRBJ2-7|TRBV6-1|TRBD2
TGTGCCAGCAGTGAAGAGGTGGGGGGGGGCTCCTACGAGCAGTACTTC
CASSEEVGGGSYEQYF
>.|TRBJ1-5|TRBV19|.
TGTGCCAGTAGTAAATCGACAGTGGAAAATCAGCCCCAGCATTTT
CASSKSTVENQPQHF
>few|TRBJ1-4|TRBV4-2|.
TGTGCCAGCAGCCAAGACCTGGGGCAGGGCAGTGAAAAACTGTTTTTT
CASSQDLGQGSEKLFF
>once|TRBJ1-6|TRBV7-2|.
TGTGCCAGCAGCTTATATATGCCAGTAGAGGGATATAATTCACCCCTCCACTTT
CASSLYMPVEGYNSPLHF
>.|TRBJ2-3|TRBV5-1|.
TGCGCCAGCAGTCCCAGACAGGACGGCACAGATACGCAGTATTTT
CASSPRQDGTDTQYF
>.|TRBJ2-2|TRBV10-3|.
TGTGCCATCAGTGAGCGGGCGGGACTTGGGACCGGGGAGCTGTTTTTT
CAISERAGLGTGELFF
>large|TRBJ2-7|TRBV27|.
TGTGCCAGCAGTTTACTGAGCTCCTACGAGCAGTACTTC
CASSLLSSYEQYF
>.|TRBJ2-3|TRBV7-2|.
TGTGCCAGCAAAAGACTCGGGGGAATAATCACAGATACGCAGTATTTT
CASKRLGGIITDTQYF